This T cell receptor (beta chain) derives from a study of shared clonotypes between healthy human individuals. At the level of the study: Each donor's CD8 memory used one plate, CD8 naive two, each CD4 subset three.

The study, taken as a whole, reports: Among the subsets, naive ones generally showed larger estimated richness than memory ones.

Genomic DNA from each subset was divided evenly over several immunoSEQ plates. Original data processing: Filtering was not the same, since immunoSEQ gave junction-only sequences without quality scores. Sequencing used immunoSEQ multiplex PCR; TCRdb keeps in-frame clones, though not all of them. V and J calls and clone size are given by that table; D and trimming were obtained from the DNA. The sample has about 2.4 million clones, approximately 94% seen once. About this clone: What it binds is not known.

This CDR3 has 16 residues. In germline, CDR1 is MNHNS, CDR2 SASEGT. V shed 4 bases, J shed 0 bases, and the junction held 8 bases outside the gene matches. This TCR derives from a man aged 18-30 years in good health. Some clones in this sample may be carry-over from other donors' samples. The sequenced material came from naive CD4+ T cells from PBMCs. The subset was: CD45RA+ positively selected. This chain joins TRBV6-1 and TRBJ1-1, with 7 bases matching TRBD1. The CDR3 is CASSARQGGVNTEAFF. The CDR3 DNA sequence: TGTGCCAGCAGTGCCCGACAGGGAGGGGTGAACACTGAAGCTTTCTTT.